This T cell receptor (beta chain) appears in the sequencing data of a study of vaccination and CD4 T cells after COVID-19. Treatment meaning: roughly 11-day PBMC culture with coronavirus spike peptide pools or control peptides (ViraFEST assay). Trimming cost V 4 bases and J 3 bases; bases outside gene matches: 9. Germline CDR1 is MGHRA and CDR2 is YSYEKL. The CDR3 sequence is 16 residues long. Notes on this clonotype: Its antigen is still unknown.

CD4+ T cells that had been cultured provided DNA sequenced with the Oncomine TCR Beta short-read assay. TCRdb re-derived calls from the PCR reads in MiXCR, one entry per CDR3 protein. The sample holds just under 20,000 distinct CDR3 sequences, approximately 52% seen once. The source of this sequence is a human donor who had recovered from COVID-19. Sequenced input: CD4+ T cells from blood, cultured in vitro. This chain joins TRBV4-1 and TRBJ1-1; the match to TRBD1 covers 9 bases. The CDR3 sequence is CASSRGTGFPDTEAFF. CDR3 DNA: TGCGCCAGCAGCCGAGGGACAGGGTTCCCGGACACTGAAGCTTTCTTT.